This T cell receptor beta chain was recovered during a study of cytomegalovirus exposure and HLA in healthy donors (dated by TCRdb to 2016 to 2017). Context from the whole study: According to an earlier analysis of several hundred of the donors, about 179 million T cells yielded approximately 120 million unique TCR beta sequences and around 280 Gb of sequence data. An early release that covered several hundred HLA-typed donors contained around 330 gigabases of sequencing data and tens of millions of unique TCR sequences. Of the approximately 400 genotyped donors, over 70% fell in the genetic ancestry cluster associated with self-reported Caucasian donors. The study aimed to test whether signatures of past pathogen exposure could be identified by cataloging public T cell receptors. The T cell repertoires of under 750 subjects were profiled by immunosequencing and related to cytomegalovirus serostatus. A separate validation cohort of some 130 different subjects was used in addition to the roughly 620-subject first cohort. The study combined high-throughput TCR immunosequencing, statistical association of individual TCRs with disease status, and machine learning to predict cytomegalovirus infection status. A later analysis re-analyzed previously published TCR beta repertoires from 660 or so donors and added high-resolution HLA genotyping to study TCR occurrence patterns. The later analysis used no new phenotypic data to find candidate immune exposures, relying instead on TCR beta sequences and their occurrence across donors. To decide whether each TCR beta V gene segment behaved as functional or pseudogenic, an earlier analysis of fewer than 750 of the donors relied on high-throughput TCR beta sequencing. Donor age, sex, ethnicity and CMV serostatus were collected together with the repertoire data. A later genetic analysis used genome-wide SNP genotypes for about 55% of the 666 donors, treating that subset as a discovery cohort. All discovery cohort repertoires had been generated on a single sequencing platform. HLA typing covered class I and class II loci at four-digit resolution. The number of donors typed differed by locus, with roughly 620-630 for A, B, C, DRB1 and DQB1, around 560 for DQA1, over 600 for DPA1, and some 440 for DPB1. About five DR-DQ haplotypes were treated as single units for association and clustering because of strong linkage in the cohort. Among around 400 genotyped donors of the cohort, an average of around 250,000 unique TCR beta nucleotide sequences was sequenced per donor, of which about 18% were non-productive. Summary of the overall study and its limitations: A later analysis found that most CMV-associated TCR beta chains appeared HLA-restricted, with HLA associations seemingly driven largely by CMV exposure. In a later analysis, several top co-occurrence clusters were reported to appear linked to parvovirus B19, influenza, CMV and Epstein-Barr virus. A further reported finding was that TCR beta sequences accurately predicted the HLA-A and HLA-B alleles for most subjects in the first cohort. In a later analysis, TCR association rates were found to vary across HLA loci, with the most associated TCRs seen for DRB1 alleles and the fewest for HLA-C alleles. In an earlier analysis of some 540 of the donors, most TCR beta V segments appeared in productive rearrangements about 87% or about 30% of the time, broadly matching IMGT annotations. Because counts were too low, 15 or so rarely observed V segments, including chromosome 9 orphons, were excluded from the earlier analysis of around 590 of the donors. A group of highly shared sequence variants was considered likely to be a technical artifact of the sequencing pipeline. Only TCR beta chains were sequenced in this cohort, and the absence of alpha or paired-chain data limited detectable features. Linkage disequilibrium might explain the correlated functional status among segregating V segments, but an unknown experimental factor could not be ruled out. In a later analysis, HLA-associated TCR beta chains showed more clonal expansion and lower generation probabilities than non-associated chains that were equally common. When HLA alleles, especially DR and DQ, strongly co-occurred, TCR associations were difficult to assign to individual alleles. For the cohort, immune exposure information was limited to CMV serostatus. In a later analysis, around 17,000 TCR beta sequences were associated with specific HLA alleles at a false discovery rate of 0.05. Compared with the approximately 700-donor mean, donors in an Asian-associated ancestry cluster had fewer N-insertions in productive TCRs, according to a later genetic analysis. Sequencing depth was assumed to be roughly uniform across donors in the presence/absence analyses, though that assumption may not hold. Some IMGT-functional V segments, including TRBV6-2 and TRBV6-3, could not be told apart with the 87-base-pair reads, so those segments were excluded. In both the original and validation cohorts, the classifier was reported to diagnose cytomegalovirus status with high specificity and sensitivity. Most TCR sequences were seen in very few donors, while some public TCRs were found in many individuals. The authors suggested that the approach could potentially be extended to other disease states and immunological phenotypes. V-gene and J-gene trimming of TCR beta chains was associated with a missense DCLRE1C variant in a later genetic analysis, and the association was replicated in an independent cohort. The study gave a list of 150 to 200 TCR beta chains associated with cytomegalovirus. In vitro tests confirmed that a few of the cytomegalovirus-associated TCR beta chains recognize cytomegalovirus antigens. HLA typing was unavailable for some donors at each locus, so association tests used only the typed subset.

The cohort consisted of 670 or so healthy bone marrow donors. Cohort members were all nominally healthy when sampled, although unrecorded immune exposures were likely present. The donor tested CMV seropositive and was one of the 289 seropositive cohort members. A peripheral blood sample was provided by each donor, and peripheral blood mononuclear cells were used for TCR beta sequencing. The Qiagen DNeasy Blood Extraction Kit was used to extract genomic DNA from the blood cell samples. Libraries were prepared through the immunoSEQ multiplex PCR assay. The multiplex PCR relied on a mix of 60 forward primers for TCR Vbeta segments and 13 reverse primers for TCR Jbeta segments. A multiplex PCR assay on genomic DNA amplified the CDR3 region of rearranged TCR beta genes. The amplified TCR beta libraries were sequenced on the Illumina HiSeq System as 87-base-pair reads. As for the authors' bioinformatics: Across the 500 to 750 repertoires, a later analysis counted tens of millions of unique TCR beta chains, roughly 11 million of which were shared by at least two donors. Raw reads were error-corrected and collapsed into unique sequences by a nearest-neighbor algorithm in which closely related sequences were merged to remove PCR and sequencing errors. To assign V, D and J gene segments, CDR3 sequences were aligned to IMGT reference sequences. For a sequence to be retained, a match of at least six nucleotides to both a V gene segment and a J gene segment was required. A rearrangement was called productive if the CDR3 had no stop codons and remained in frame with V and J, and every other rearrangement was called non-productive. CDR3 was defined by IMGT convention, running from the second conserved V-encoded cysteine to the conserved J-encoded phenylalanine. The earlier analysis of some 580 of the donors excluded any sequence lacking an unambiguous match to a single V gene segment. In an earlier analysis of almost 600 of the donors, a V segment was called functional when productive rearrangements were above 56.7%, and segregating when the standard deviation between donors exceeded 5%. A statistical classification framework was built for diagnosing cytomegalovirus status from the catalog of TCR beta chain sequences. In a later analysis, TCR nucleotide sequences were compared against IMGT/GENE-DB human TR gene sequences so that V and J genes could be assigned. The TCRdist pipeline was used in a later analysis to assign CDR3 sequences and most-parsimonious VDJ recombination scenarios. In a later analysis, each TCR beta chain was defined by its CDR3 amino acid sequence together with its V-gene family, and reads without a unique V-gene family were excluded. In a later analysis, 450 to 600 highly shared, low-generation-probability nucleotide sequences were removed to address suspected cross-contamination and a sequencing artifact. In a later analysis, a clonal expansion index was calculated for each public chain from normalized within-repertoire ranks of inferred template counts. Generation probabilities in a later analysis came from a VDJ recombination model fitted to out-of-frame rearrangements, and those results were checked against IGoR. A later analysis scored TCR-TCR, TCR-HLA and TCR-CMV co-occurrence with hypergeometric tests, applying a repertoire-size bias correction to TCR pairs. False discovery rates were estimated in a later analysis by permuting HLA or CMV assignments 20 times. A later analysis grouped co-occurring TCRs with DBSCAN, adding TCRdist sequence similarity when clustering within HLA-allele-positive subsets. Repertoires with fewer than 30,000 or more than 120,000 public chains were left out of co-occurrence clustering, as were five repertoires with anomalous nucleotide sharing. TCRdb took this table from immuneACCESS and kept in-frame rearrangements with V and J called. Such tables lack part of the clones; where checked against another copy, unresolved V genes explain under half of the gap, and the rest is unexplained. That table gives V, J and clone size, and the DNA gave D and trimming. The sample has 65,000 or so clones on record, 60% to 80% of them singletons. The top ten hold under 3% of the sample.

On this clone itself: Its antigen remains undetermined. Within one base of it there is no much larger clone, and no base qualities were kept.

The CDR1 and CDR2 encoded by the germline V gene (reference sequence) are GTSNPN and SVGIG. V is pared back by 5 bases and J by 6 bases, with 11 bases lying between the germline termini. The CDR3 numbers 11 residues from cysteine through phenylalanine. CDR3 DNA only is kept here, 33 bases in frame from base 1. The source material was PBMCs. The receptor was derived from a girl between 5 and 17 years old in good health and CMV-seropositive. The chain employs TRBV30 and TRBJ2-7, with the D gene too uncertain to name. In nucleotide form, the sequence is TGTGCCTGGGGTCTATTACGCGAGCAGTACTTC. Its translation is CAWGLLREQYF.